Presented here are 8 T cell receptor beta chains from one specimen sequenced in a study of cytomegalovirus exposure and HLA in healthy donors. Amplification used 60 Vbeta primers and 13 Jbeta primers. The protocol was immunoSEQ multiplex PCR, while the TCRdb copy is restricted to in-frame clones and leaves out a portion. Of 140,000 to 150,000 clones in the sample, over 60% were seen once. Sequences were obtained from PBMCs. These TCRs come from a middle-aged man in good health and CMV-seronegative.

The chain recombines TRBV7-9 with TRBJ2-7; TRBD2 matches at 7 bases. Germline values: CDR1 SEHNR, CDR2 FQNEAQ (reference sequence). V shed 5 bases and J 4 bases; nucleotides not matched to a gene: 14. CDR3 length equals 16 residues. CDR3 residues: CASSSAAGRVLYEQYF. Here the CDR3 DNA reads TGTGCCAGCAGCAGCGCAGCGGGACGTGTCTTATACGAGCAGTACTTC.

J is TRBJ2-7 and V is TRBV21-1; the D call TRBD1 from the table was never checked on the DNA. TRBV21-1 is assigned pseudogene status. This CDR3 contains 16 residues. In nucleotides, the CDR3 is TGTGCCAGCAGCAAAAGCGGCCAGGGGGCGTTTCACGAGCAGTACTTC. Translating gives CASSKSGQGAFHEQYF.

The V and J genes are TRBV28 and TRBJ2-7; TRBD1 agrees at 11 bases. Germline V CDR1 and CDR2: MDHEN, SYDVKM. Trimming took 9 bases from V and 3 from J; bases not matched to a gene: 13. The CDR3 extends over 16 amino acids. The CDR3 spells CASQFESGTGGYEQYF. The CDR3 coding sequence is TGTGCCAGTCAATTCGAGTCCGGGACAGGGGGCTACGAGCAGTACTTC. The whole variable domain, filled in from reference TRBV28 and TRBJ2-7, reads DVKVTQSSRYLVKRTGEKVFLECVQDMDHENMFWYRQDPGLGLRLIYFSYDVKMKEKGDIPEGYSVSREKKERFSLILESASTNQTSMYLCASQFESGTGGYEQYFGPGTRLTVT.

The DNA for the CDR3 is TGTGCCAGCAGCTTAACGGGGGACCGCTACGAGCAGTACTTC. Its protein product is CASSLTGDRYEQYF. The chain employs TRBV7-4 and TRBJ2-7; tentatively, D is TRBD2 (6 bases). The germline gives CDR1 SGHVT, CDR2 SQSDAQ. Trimming stripped 2 bases from V and 3 bases from J, with 11 bases between. There are 14 residues in the CDR3.

The chain joins TRBV7-6 to TRBJ2-7, with 10 nucleotides matching TRBD1. V was clipped by 5 bases and J by 7 bases; unmatched bases: 11. The CDR3 is made up of 15 amino acids. In germline, CDR1 is SGHVS, CDR2 FNYEAQ. The CDR3 protein is CASSLGQGIKWEQYF. CDR3 nucleotides: TGTGCCAGCAGCCTGGGACAGGGGATAAAGTGGGAGCAGTACTTC.

The chain is built from TRBV19 and TRBJ1-5; 8 nucleotides match TRBD1. Germline V gene lookup returns CDR1 LNHDA and CDR2 SQIVND (reference sequence). CDR3 size: 17 residues. V shed 6 bases, J shed 0 bases, and the junction held 10 bases outside the gene matches. The CDR3 here is CASSDRGIHYSNQPQHF. For the CDR3, the DNA is TGTGCCAGTAGCGACAGGGGAATCCATTATAGCAATCAGCCCCAGCATTTT.

The chain combines TRBV7-9 with TRBJ2-2; possibly TRBD1 for D (6 bases). Germline CDR1 reads SEHNR; CDR2 reads FQNEAQ (reference sequence). This CDR3 is 15 amino acids long. Trimming pared 3 bases from V and 6 bases from J, leaving 14 bases between. This CDR3 reads CASSLFQGLAGELFF. The CDR3 region has the DNA TGTGCCAGCAGCTTGTTTCAGGGGCTGGCCGGGGAGCTGTTTTTT.

The rearrangement uses TRBV27 and TRBJ2-7, with D possibly TRBD1 on 5 matching bases. Trimming took 5 bases from V and 6 from J, leaving 11 bases between them. CDR1 and CDR2 from the germline V gene are MNHEY and SMNVEV (reference sequence). The CDR3 is made up of 12 amino acids. CDR3 protein: CASSATGIEQYF. As DNA, the CDR3 is TGTGCCAGCAGTGCAACAGGTATCGAGCAGTACTTC.